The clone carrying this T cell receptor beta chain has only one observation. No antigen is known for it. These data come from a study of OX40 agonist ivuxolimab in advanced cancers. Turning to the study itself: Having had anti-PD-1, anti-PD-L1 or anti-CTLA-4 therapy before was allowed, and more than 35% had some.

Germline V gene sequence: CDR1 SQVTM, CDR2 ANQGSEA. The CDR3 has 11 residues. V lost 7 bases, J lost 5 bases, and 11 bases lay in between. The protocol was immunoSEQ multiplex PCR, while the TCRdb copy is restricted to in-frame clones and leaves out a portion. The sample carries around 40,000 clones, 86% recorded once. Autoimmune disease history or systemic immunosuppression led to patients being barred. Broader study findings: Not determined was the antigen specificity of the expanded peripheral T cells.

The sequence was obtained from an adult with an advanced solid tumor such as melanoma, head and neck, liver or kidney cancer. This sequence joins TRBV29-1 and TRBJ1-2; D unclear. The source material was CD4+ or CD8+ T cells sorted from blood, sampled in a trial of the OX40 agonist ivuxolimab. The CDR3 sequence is CSAEDGYGYTF. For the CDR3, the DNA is TGCAGCGCTGAGGACGGATATGGCTACACCTTC.